Below are 8 T cell receptor beta chains sequenced from a single sample in a study of blood T cells in healthy people across ages (dated by TCRdb to between 2015 and 2016). Preparation of the library involved 5' RACE. Instrument on record: Illumina HiSeq 2500. A second 7 to 11 cycle PCR used a sample-barcoded 5' primer and a J-beta primer mix. The raw public data were reprocessed by TCRdb itself: fastp quality trimming at Q25, MiXCR clonotype calling, in-frame beta chains only. Rows merge per CDR3 protein into single entries with the most common DNA and genes. For this sample there are about 1.7 million distinct CDR3 sequences; roughly 27% appear just once. 7.7% of the sample comes from the top ten. Specimen: blood. The receptors come from a woman between 25 and 40 years old in good health.

V usage is TRBV20-1 and J usage is TRBJ1-2; the D gene is possibly TRBD1 (5 bases). The CDR3 has 14 amino acids. Trimming took off 3 bases at V and 0 bases at J, with 11 bases between the two ends. Per germline, CDR1 DFQATT and CDR2 SNEGSKA (reference sequence). The CDR3 sequence: CSARKDTSNYGYTF. CDR3 bases: TGCAGTGCTAGGAAGGACACCTCTAACTATGGCTACACCTTC.

This clonotype was seen at least ten times. This rearrangement joins TRBV12-3 or TRBV12-4 to TRBJ2-7; D might be TRBD2 (5 bases). This CDR3 comprises 12 residues. Trimming left V 5 bases short and J 4 bases short, with 9 bases between. In DNA form, the CDR3 reads TGTGCCAGCAGTGCACTAGGGTACGAGCAGTACTTC. Translation: CASSALGYEQYF.

The sample holds a few counts of this clonotype. V is TRBV27 and J is TRBJ2-5; D might be TRBD1 or TRBD2, each matching 5 bases. This CDR3 spans 15 amino acids. V lost 1 base, J lost 1 base, and 10 bases lay in between. Germline CDR1 is MNHEY and CDR2 is SMNVEV (reference sequence). CDR3 in DNA: TGTGCCAGCAGTTTATGGGACGGAGCCCAAGAGACCCAGTACTTC. This translates into CASSLWDGAQETQYF.

This clonotype has just a few counts. The chain joins TRBV29-1 to TRBJ1-5, with no clear D. Germline assignment: CDR1 SQVTM and CDR2 ANQGSEA. V was trimmed by 4 bases and J by 3 bases, leaving 13 bases between them. There are 14 residues in the CDR3. CDR3 DNA sequence: TGCAGCGTTGCTGAGGCGGGGTTCAATCAGCCCCAGCATTTT. Translation: CSVAEAGFNQPQHF.

This sequence joins TRBV5-5 and TRBJ2-1, with D possibly being TRBD1 or TRBD2 (5 bases each). Trimming removed 4 bases from V and 7 bases from J, with 15 bases in between. Germline CDR1 SGHKS, CDR2 YYEKEE (reference sequence). CDR3 length: 14 residues. CDR3 DNA: TGTGCCAGCAGCCCTTCCGGGGCTAAAAATGAGCAGTTCTTC. As protein: CASSPSGAKNEQFF.

The V gene is TRBV27, the J gene TRBJ2-4; D may correspond to TRBD1 or TRBD2 (5 bases each). The J call could be wrong; TRBJ2-7 is a better fit for the DNA end. This CDR3 is 15 amino acids long. Per the germline V gene, CDR1 is MNHEY and CDR2 is SMNVEV (reference sequence). CDR3 amino acids: CASSSPGDLIYEQYF. The CDR3, as DNA: TGTGCCAGCAGTTCCCCCGGGGACCTTATTTACGAGCAGTACTTC.

The J gene is TRBJ1-1, the V gene TRBV24-1, with 9 positions matching TRBD1. Germline V gene sequence: CDR1 KGHDR, CDR2 SFDVKD. There are 12 residues in the CDR3. Unmatched junction bases numbered 6, after V lost 6 bases and J lost 11 bases. The CDR3, as DNA: TGTGCCACCAGTCAATCACAGGGGGCGGCTTTCTTT. This encodes CATSQSQGAAFF.

In its sample, this clonotype was seen a few times. CDR3 protein: CSAHTEQYF. CDR3 in DNA: TGCAGCGCCCATACCGAGCAGTACTTC. The V and J genes are TRBV29-1 and TRBJ2-5; D uncertain. TRBJ2-7 matches the DNA end more closely, so the J call is doubtful. Germline CDR1 is SQVTM and CDR2 is ANQGSEA. The CDR3 sequence is 9 residues long.